This record concerns one T cell receptor beta chain sequence. The data were obtained in a study of cytomegalovirus exposure and HLA in healthy donors. Primers included in the PCR were 60 Vbeta and 13 Jbeta primers. Measured with immunoSEQ multiplex PCR; TCRdb has only the in-frame clones, and not every one. The sample contains fewer than 200,000 clones, 75% to 85% of which appear only once. CDR3 size: 16 residues. Germline lookup yields CDR1 KGHSH and CDR2 LQKENI. V was clipped by 6 bases and J by 3 bases, with 20 bases between them. The TCR originated in a boy younger than 18 in good health and CMV-seronegative. The specimen was PBMCs. The chain combines TRBV18 with TRBJ1-1; weak D call: TRBD1 (5 bases). The CDR3 reads CASSSARGSWDTEAFF. The CDR3 region has the DNA TGTGCCAGCTCCTCCGCAAGGGGTTCATGGGACACTGAAGCTTTCTTT.